This note documents a single TCR beta chain sequence. Antigen unknown. The sample belongs to a study of OX40 agonist ivuxolimab in advanced cancers. Study information: Patients in dose escalation had liver, melanoma, kidney or head and neck cancers.

Study-wide results and caveats: Researchers report that CD8+ T cells had, on average, more expanded clones than CD4+. Some nonresponders likewise displayed low normalized T-cell clonal expansion.

Clones were sequenced by immunoSEQ multiplex PCR, and TCRdb holds only the in-frame ones, with some missing. In the table there are some 20,000 clones, around four fifths of which are singletons. CDR3 length: 15 residues. The germline V gene has CDR1 SGHRS and CDR2 YFSETQ. Losses at the gene ends were 0 bases for V and 0 bases for J; bases not matched to a gene: 0. Autoimmune disease history or systemic immunosuppression meant exclusion. The chain is built from TRBV5-1 and TRBJ2-1, with 7 bases that match TRBD2. This TCR was sampled from an adult with an advanced solid tumor such as melanoma, head and neck, liver or kidney cancer. This specimen was CD4+ or CD8+ T cells sorted from blood, taken in a trial of the OX40 agonist ivuxolimab. The CDR3 loop reads CASSLGDYSYNEQFF. The CDR3 nucleotides read TGCGCCAGCAGCTTGGGGGACTACTCCTACAATGAGCAGTTCTTC.